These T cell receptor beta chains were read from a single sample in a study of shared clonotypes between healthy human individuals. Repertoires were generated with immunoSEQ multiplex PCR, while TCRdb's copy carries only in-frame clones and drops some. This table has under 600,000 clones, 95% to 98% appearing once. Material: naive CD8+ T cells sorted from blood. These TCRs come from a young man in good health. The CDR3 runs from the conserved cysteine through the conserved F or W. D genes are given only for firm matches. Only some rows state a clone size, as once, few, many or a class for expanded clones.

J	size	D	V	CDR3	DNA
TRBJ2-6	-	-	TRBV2	CASILFDEGSGANVLTF	TGTGCCAGCATCCTGTTCGACGAGGGATCCGGGGCCAACGTCCTGACTTTC
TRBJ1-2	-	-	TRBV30	CAWSVGQGLGYTF	TGTGCCTGGAGTGTAGGGCAGGGGCTTGGCTACACCTTC
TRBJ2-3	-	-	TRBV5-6	CASSLAGPGEPTDTQYF	TGTGCCAGCAGCTTGGCCGGGCCTGGGGAGCCGACAGATACGCAGTATTTT
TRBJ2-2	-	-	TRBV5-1	CASSPKDGTNTGELFF	TGCGCCAGCAGCCCAAAGGACGGTACGAACACCGGGGAGCTGTTTTTT
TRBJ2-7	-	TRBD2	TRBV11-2	CASSFYSGSSYEQYF	TGTGCCAGCAGCTTTTATAGCGGGAGCTCCTACGAGCAGTACTTC
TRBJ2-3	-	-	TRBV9	CASSGGVSTDTQYF	TGTGCCAGCAGCGGCGGGGTTAGCACAGATACGCAGTATTTT
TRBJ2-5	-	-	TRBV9	CASSGPGLQETQYF	TGTGCCAGCAGCGGACCGGGACTCCAAGAGACCCAGTACTTC
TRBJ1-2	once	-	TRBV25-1	CASSPTDRTNYGYTF	TGTGCCAGCAGTCCAACAGACAGAACTAACTATGGCTACACCTTC
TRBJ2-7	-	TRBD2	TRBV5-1	CASSWSGNEQYF	TGCGCCAGCAGCTGGAGCGGGAACGAGCAGTACTTC
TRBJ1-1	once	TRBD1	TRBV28	CASRGTGGRGTEAFF	TGTGCCAGCAGGGGTACAGGGGGTAGGGGAACTGAAGCTTTCTTT
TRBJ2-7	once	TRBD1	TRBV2	CASRGTDSYEQYF	TGTGCCAGCAGGGGGACAGACTCCTACGAGCAGTACTTC
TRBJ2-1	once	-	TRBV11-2	CASSLVEAQFF	TGTGCCAGCAGCTTAGTTGAGGCCCAGTTCTTC
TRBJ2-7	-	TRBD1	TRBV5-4	CASSLQAGTDSYEQYF	TGTGCCAGCAGCTTGCAAGCTGGGACAGACTCCTACGAGCAGTACTTC
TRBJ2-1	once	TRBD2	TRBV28	CASSPRTRMTRSNEQFF	TGTGCCAGCAGCCCCAGGACTAGGATGACTAGGTCCAATGAGCAGTTCTTC
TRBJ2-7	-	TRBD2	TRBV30	CAWSVLAGVNEQYF	TGTGCCTGGAGCGTACTAGCGGGAGTGAACGAGCAGTACTTC
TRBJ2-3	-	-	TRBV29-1	CSVEGDLTEITDTQYF	TGCAGCGTTGAAGGGGACTTGACGGAGATCACAGATACGCAGTATTTT
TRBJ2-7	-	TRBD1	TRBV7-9	CASSSTGLSYEQYF	TGTGCCAGCAGCTCGACAGGGTTATCCTACGAGCAGTACTTC
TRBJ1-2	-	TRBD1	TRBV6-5	CASREQGPYYGYTF	TGTGCCAGCAGGGAACAGGGGCCCTACTATGGCTACACCTTC
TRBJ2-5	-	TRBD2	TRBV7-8	CASSSDGLAGVREQETQYF	TGTGCCAGCAGCTCGGACGGACTAGCGGGTGTTCGGGAACAAGAGACCCAGTACTTC
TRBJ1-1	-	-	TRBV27	CASSPGPYSYMNTEAFF	TGTGCCAGCAGCCCCGGCCCTTACAGTTATATGAACACTGAAGCTTTCTTT
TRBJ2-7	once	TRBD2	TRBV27	CASTSGSRYEQYF	TGTGCCAGCACTAGCGGGAGTAGGTACGAGCAGTACTTC
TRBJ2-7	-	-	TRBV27	CASSRAGFSYEQYF	TGTGCCAGTAGCCGAGCGGGCTTCTCCTACGAGCAGTACTTC
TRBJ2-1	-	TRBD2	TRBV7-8	CASSLSLAGRDNEQFF	TGTGCCAGCAGCTTATCCCTAGCGGGGAGGGACAATGAGCAGTTCTTC
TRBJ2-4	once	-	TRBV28	CASRHTGDLAKNIQYF	TGTGCCAGCAGACACACAGGAGATCTAGCCAAAAACATTCAGTACTTC
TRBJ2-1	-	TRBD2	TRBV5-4	CASSLGGRTGLAGYNEQFF	TGTGCCAGCAGCTTGGGTGGACGGACGGGACTAGCGGGGTACAATGAGCAGTTCTTC
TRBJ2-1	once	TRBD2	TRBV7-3	CASSSGTSGNEQFF	TGTGCCAGCAGCTCCGGGACTAGCGGGAATGAGCAGTTCTTC
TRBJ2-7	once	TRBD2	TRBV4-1	CASSLLPLAGGPYEQYF	TGCGCCAGCAGCCTACTCCCACTAGCGGGAGGGCCTTACGAGCAGTACTTC
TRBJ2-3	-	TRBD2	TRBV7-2	CASSLPRTSGTDTQYF	TGTGCCAGCAGCCTGCCCCGGACTAGCGGCACAGATACGCAGTATTTT
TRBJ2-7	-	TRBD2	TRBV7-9	CASSLWEEGRAQDTYEQYF	TGTGCCAGCAGCTTATGGGAGGAGGGGAGGGCCCAAGACACTTACGAGCAGTACTTC
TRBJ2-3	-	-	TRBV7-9	CASSLFTDTQYF	TGTGCCAGCAGCTTATTTACAGATACGCAGTATTTT
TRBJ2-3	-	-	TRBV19	CASSMALRSDGDTQYF	TGTGCCAGTAGTATGGCTCTTCGTTCTGATGGGGATACGCAGTATTTT
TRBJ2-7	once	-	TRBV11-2	CASSLSLSRSYEQYF	TGTGCCAGCAGCTTATCCCTGAGCCGATCCTACGAGCAGTACTTC
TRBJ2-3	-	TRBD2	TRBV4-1	CASSQVGTSGYSTDTQYF	TGCGCCAGCAGCCAAGTCGGCACTAGCGGGTATAGCACAGATACGCAGTATTTT
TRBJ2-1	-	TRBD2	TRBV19	CASSILGGSSYNEQFF	TGTGCCAGTAGTATTTTAGGCGGGAGCTCCTACAATGAGCAGTTCTTC
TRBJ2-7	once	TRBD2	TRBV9	CASRPGLDNSYEQYF	TGTGCCAGCAGGCCGGGACTAGATAATTCCTACGAGCAGTACTTC
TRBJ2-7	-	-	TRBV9	CASGRSSYEQYF	TGTGCCAGCGGCAGGTCCTCCTACGAGCAGTACTTC
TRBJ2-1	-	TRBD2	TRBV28	CASSFVLAGVNNEQFF	TGTGCCAGCAGTTTCGTACTAGCGGGAGTAAACAATGAGCAGTTCTTC
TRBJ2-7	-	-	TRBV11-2	CASSLGLRNEQYF	TGTGCCAGCAGCTTAGGGCTGAGAAACGAGCAGTACTTC
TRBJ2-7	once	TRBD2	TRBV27	CASMGGRREQYF	TGTGCCAGCATGGGAGGGCGACGCGAGCAGTACTTC
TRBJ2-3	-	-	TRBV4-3	CASSFEVGEEDTQYF	TGCGCCAGCAGCTTTGAAGTCGGGGAGGAAGATACGCAGTATTTT
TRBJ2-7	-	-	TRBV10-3	CAISDPGREEQYF	TGTGCCATCAGTGACCCTGGGCGGGAAGAGCAGTACTTC
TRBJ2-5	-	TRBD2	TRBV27	CASSSWGGRAEETQYF	TGTGCCAGCAGTTCCTGGGGTGGGAGGGCCGAGGAGACCCAGTACTTC
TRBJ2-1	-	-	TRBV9	CASSLGGESDPYNEQFF	TGTGCCAGCAGCCTAGGGGGGGAATCGGACCCTTACAATGAGCAGTTCTTC
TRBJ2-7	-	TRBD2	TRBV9	CASSHWWAGDTSEQYF	TGTGCCAGCAGCCACTGGTGGGCGGGAGACACCTCCGAGCAGTACTTC
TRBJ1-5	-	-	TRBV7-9	CASSQEVWPQHF	TGTGCCAGCAGCCAAGAAGTCTGGCCCCAGCATTTT
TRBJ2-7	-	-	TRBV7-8	CASSLVAYEQYF	TGTGCCAGCAGCTTAGTGGCCTACGAGCAGTACTTC
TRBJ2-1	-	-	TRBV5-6	CASSLNPKRWDEQFF	TGTGCCAGCAGCTTGAACCCGAAGCGGTGGGATGAGCAGTTCTTC
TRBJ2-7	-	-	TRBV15	CATSRGVSYEQYF	TGTGCCACCAGCAGGGGGGTCTCCTACGAGCAGTACTTC
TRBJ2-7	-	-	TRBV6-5	CATSRTASYEQYF	TGTGCCACTTCCAGGACGGCTTCCTACGAGCAGTACTTC
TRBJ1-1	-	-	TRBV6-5	CASRTTLGVESEAFF	TGTGCCAGCAGGACGACTCTTGGGGTCGAAAGTGAAGCTTTCTTT
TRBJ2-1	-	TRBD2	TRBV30	CAWSDWEREGYNEQFF	TGTGCCTGGAGTGATTGGGAACGGGAGGGCTACAATGAGCAGTTCTTC
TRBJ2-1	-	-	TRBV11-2	CASSLTRESRNEQFF	TGTGCCAGCAGCTTAACCAGGGAAAGTCGCAATGAGCAGTTCTTC
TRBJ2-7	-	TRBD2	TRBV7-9	CASSDTNGLAGGEQYF	TGTGCCAGCAGCGACACTAATGGACTAGCGGGAGGGGAGCAGTACTTC
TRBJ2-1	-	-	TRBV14	CASSHAFSGHTHNEQFF	TGTGCCAGCAGCCACGCTTTTAGCGGCCATACCCACAATGAGCAGTTCTTC
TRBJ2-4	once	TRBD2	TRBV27	CAVSGGRNIQYF	TGTGCGGTGAGTGGCGGGAGAAACATTCAGTACTTC
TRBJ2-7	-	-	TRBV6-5	CASSYSGRAEQYF	TGTGCCAGCAGTTACTCGGGCAGGGCCGAGCAGTACTTC
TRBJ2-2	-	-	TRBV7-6	CAAGRGTGELFF	TGTGCCGCGGGAAGGGGCACCGGGGAGCTGTTTTTT
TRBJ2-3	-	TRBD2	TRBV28	CASSLLGGHMAGGTDTQYF	TGTGCCAGCAGTTTATTAGGCGGTCATATGGCGGGAGGCACAGATACGCAGTATTTT
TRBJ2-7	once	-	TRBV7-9	CASSFQHIEQYF	TGTGCCAGCAGCTTCCAACATATCGAGCAGTACTTC
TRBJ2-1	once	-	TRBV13	CASGAGSYNEQFF	TGTGCCAGCGGGGCGGGATCCTACAATGAGCAGTTCTTC